This is a list of T cell receptor beta chains from one sample in a study of beta chain features in type 1 diabetes. Method: immunoSEQ multiplex PCR; TCRdb's copy keeps in-frame clones and lacks some. The profile shows a few hundred thousand clones, 11% of them singletons. Material: naive CD4+ T cells from blood. All receptors come from a man aged 25-40 years with type 1 diabetes. CDR3s include the opening cysteine and the closing phenylalanine or tryptophan. A D gene is named only where the DNA matches it firmly. A row's size may be missing; if present it is once, few, many or a size class.

V	D	J	size	DNA	CDR3
TRBV4-3	NA	TRBJ2-4	few	TGCGCCAGCAGCCCCGGACAGTCCAAAAACATTCAGTACTTC	CASSPGQSKNIQYF
TRBV2	TRBD2	TRBJ2-3	few	TGTGCCAGCAGTCGGACTAGCGGGGGGGCGACAGATACGCAGTATTTT	CASSRTSGGATDTQYF
TRBV28	NA	TRBJ2-5	few	TGTGCCAGCAGTTTATCAAAAACAGGCCATCAAGAGACCCAGTACTTC	CASSLSKTGHQETQYF
TRBV11-1	NA	TRBJ1-6	NA	TGTGCCAGCAGCTCAGGGGTGGTTTCACCCCTCCACTTT	CASSSGVVSPLHF
TRBV5-4	NA	TRBJ1-1	few	TGTGCCAGCACACTTGGACACTCGAACACTGAAGCTTTCTTT	CASTLGHSNTEAFF
TRBV9	TRBD2	TRBJ2-1	few	TGTGCCAGCAGTCTTAGCGGGGGGGCGTCCTACAATGAGCAGTTCTTC	CASSLSGGASYNEQFF
TRBV2	NA	TRBJ2-7	NA	TGTGCCAGCAGTTACCCAGGGTCATCGGGTGAGCAGTACTTC	CASSYPGSSGEQYF
TRBV10-3	NA	TRBJ2-7	few	TGTGCCATCAGCATACAGAGCTACGAGCAGTACTTC	CAISIQSYEQYF
TRBV29-1	TRBD1	TRBJ1-1	few	TGCAGCGTTGAAAGACAGGGGAACACTGAAGCTTTCTTT	CSVERQGNTEAFF
TRBV18	NA	TRBJ2-2	few	TGTGCCAGCTCACCGATCGGGACTTACACCGGGGAGCTGTTTTTT	CASSPIGTYTGELFF
TRBV2	NA	TRBJ1-3	NA	TGTGCCAGCAGCACGCAGGGGCTCGGAAACACCATATATTTT	CASSTQGLGNTIYF
TRBV7-3	TRBD1	TRBJ2-2	NA	TGTGCCAGCAGCTTTGACAGGGGGTTACCCGGGGAGCTGTTTTTT	CASSFDRGLPGELFF
TRBV28	TRBD2	TRBJ2-1	few	TGTGCCAGCAGTTTCCGGCTAGCGGGGGGCTACAATGAGCAGTTCTTC	CASSFRLAGGYNEQFF
TRBV7-3	TRBD1	TRBJ2-2	NA	TGTGCCAGCAAAAGAGACAGGGGAACCGGGGAGCTGTTTTTT	CASKRDRGTGELFF
TRBV18	NA	TRBJ1-6	NA	TGTGCCAGCTCACCAATTCAGGTTTGGAATTCACCCCTCCACTTT	CASSPIQVWNSPLHF
TRBV18	TRBD2	TRBJ2-7	NA	TGTGCCAGCTCACTACAGACTAGCGGGGGGGCGGCGAACGAGCAGTACTTC	CASSLQTSGGAANEQYF
TRBV4-2	NA	TRBJ1-2	few	TGTGCCAGCAGCCAAGATCGGACAGACTATGGCTACACCTTC	CASSQDRTDYGYTF
TRBV27	NA	TRBJ1-5	few	TGTGCCAGCACCCCCTCCCTGGGGCATCAGCCCCAGCATTTT	CASTPSLGHQPQHF
TRBV9	TRBD1	TRBJ2-7	NA	TGTGCCAGCAGCGCAGGCCCGGGACAGGGAGCGTACGAGCAGTACTTC	CASSAGPGQGAYEQYF
TRBV9	NA	TRBJ2-3	few	TGTGCCAGCAGCGTTGCTGGCCGGGGAGATACGCAGTATTTT	CASSVAGRGDTQYF
TRBV7-9	NA	TRBJ2-7	NA	TGTGCCAGCAGCTTAGCGCGGACTACTATGGGGCTCTACGAGCAGTACTTC	CASSLARTTMGLYEQYF
TRBV18	TRBD1	TRBJ1-1	NA	TGTGCCAGCTCATCACAGGGGGGGGAGAACACTGAAGCTTTCTTT	CASSSQGGENTEAFF
TRBV30	TRBD1	TRBJ2-5	NA	TGTGCCTGGAGCCGATATCCGGGACAGGGGCGGGAGCAGTACTTC	CAWSRYPGQGREQYF
TRBV7-9	TRBD1	TRBJ1-2	NA	TGTGCCAGCAGCCCCCGGACAGGGGGCGAGTCACGTCAAGGCTACACCTTC	CASSPRTGGESRQGYTF
TRBV25-1	TRBD2	TRBJ2-5	NA	TGTGCCAGCAGTGGGCCAGCGGGGAATTTGGAGACCCAGTACTTC	CASSGPAGNLETQYF
TRBV14	TRBD1	TRBJ1-1	few	TGTGCCAGCAGCCAAGAACGGGCAGGGGGTTTCACTGAAGCTTTCTTT	CASSQERAGGFTEAFF
TRBV2	TRBD1	TRBJ2-7	NA	TGTGCCAGCAGGACCGGGACAGCGGTGTTC	CASRTGTAVF
TRBV5-6	TRBD1	TRBJ2-7	NA	TGTGCCAGCAGCGCTGACCGATGGGACAGGGGCTACGAGCAGTACTTC	CASSADRWDRGYEQYF
TRBV7-9	TRBD1	TRBJ1-2	few	TGTGCCAGCAGCAAGGGGGACAGGGACAACTATGGCTACACCTTC	CASSKGDRDNYGYTF
TRBV28	NA	TRBJ2-7	NA	TGTGCCAGCAGTTTAGGCACATCCTACGAGCAGTACTTC	CASSLGTSYEQYF
TRBV19	TRBD1	TRBJ2-2	few	TGTGCCAGTAGTATGGGACAGCTGAACACCGGGGAGCTGTTTTTT	CASSMGQLNTGELFF
TRBV7-2	NA	TRBJ1-1	NA	TGTGCCAGCAGCTTAGCGAGTGGTGCCCCCTTTTTCTTT	CASSLASGAPFFF
TRBV6-1	TRBD2	TRBJ2-3	few	TGTGCCAGCACTGGATTAGCGGGGCGCGATACGCAGTATTTT	CASTGLAGRDTQYF
TRBV5-1	TRBD2	TRBJ2-5	few	TGCGCCAGCAGCTCAGCCGGGACTAGCGAAGAGACCCAGTACTTC	CASSSAGTSEETQYF
TRBV25-1	NA	TRBJ1-2	NA	TGTGCCAGCAGTAACCACAGGACCAGGGACTATGGCTACACCTTC	CASSNHRTRDYGYTF
TRBV19	TRBD1	TRBJ2-3	few	TGTGCCAGTAGATCAACAGGGGGAAGGACGCAGTATTTT	CASRSTGGRTQYF
TRBV29-1	NA	TRBJ2-1	NA	TGCAGCGTTGAACCGGGCTCCTACAATGAGCAGTTCTTC	CSVEPGSYNEQFF
TRBV7-3	TRBD1	TRBJ2-2	NA	TGTGCCAGCAGCATAGGACAGGGTACCGGGGAGCTGTTTTTT	CASSIGQGTGELFF
TRBV5-1	NA	TRBJ1-1	once	TGCGCCAGCACTAGGGGATCGGTGAACACTGAAGCTTTCTTT	CASTRGSVNTEAFF
TRBV7-3	TRBD2	TRBJ2-3	few	TGTGCCAACAGCCGAGCGGGGGGAGGCACAGATACGCAGTATTTT	CANSRAGGGTDTQYF
TRBV5-6	NA	TRBJ2-2	NA	TGTGCCAGCAGCTTTGCGGCAGGGGTCATGAACACCGGGGAGCTGTTTTTT	CASSFAAGVMNTGELFF
TRBV18	NA	TRBJ1-5	few	TGTGCCAGCTCACCACCGGGGGGGGCCAGGGCGGGTCAGCCCCAGCATTTT	CASSPPGGARAGQPQHF
TRBV2	NA	TRBJ2-3	few	TGTGCCAGCAGCCTAACCCCAGATACGCAGTATTTT	CASSLTPDTQYF
TRBV7-9	NA	TRBJ2-5	NA	TGTGCCAGCAGCTCCCGGGAGACCCAGTACTTC	CASSSRETQYF
TRBV28	NA	TRBJ2-7	once	TGTGCCAGCAGTTTGGGCGGGGGCAACTCCTACGAGCAGTACTTC	CASSLGGGNSYEQYF
TRBV19	TRBD2	TRBJ2-5	few	TGTGCCAGTAGTAGGGGACTAGCGGGGGCCCGGAAAGAGACCCAGTACTTC	CASSRGLAGARKETQYF
TRBV4-1	NA	TRBJ1-2	NA	TGCGCCAGCAGCCAAGAGGAGGCCGGACCCTATGGCTACACCTTC	CASSQEEAGPYGYTF
TRBV7-9	NA	TRBJ1-5	NA	TGTGCCAGCAGCTTGTCTTCTAATCAGCCCCAGCATTTT	CASSLSSNQPQHF
TRBV6-5	NA	TRBJ1-2	few	TGTGCCAGCAGTTACTCAGCAGGGGCAAACTATGGCTACACCTTC	CASSYSAGANYGYTF
TRBV4-2	TRBD1	TRBJ1-1	few	TGTGCCAGCAGCCAAGATTGGGGGGGACAGGGGGGACCCAACACTGAAGCTTTCTTT	CASSQDWGGQGGPNTEAFF
TRBV28	NA	TRBJ2-1	NA	TGTGCCAGCAGGGTGGCCAATGAGCAGTTCTTC	CASRVANEQFF
TRBV18	TRBD1	TRBJ2-7	few	TGTGCCAGCTCACCACGAAGGGGGCGCGAGCAGTACTTC	CASSPRRGREQYF
TRBV5-1	TRBD1	TRBJ2-2	NA	TGCGCCAGCAGCTTAGGACTTTGGGACAGGGAAACCGGGGAGCTGTTTTTT	CASSLGLWDRETGELFF
TRBV20-1	NA	TRBJ2-1	few	TGCAGCGCGGCGACCTACAATGAGCAGTTCTTC	CSAATYNEQFF
TRBV27	TRBD1	TRBJ1-4	NA	TGTGCCAGCAGTTCCGCCGACAGGGGTGAAAAACTGTTTTTT	CASSSADRGEKLFF